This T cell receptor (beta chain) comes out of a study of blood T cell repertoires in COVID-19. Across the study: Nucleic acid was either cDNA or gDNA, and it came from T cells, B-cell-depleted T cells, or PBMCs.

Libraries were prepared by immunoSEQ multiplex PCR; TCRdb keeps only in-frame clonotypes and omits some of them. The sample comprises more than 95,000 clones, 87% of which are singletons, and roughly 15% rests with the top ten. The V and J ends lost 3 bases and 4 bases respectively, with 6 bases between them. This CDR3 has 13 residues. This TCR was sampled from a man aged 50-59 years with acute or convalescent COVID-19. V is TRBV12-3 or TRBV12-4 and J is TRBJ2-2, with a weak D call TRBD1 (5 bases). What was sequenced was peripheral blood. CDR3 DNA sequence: TGTGCCAGCAGTTTCCAGGGCACCGGGGAGCTGTTTTTT. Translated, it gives CASSFQGTGELFF.